Each of the 30 T cell receptor beta chains below was sequenced from the same sample in a study of CD8 T cells in ankylosing spondylitis. Study-level points and caveats: What seemed typical of ankylosing spondylitis blood was a TCR beta motif built from fewer than ten highly homologous variants.

Antigen specificity for these receptors is unknown. Each CDR3 protein is one row after TCRdb ran MiXCR on the 5' RACE reads. The sample records over 700,000 distinct CDR3 sequences, 15% to 20% being singletons. The sample comprised blood, either unsorted or a sorted T cell fraction (not recorded which). These receptor sequences come from a male donor with ankylosing spondylitis.

The chain joins TRBV2 to TRBJ2-3; D is undetermined. V lost 5 bases to trimming and J lost 2 bases, with 11 bases between them. In germline, CDR1 is SNHLY, CDR2 FYNNEI. The CDR3 contains 14 residues. The CDR3 DNA follows: TGTGCCAGCAGTCCAGACGGCCCCACAGATACGCAGTATTTT. Protein: CASSPDGPTDTQYF.

The chain joins TRBV18 to TRBJ2-7; either TRBD1 or TRBD2 may fit D (5 bases each). The V end lost 2 bases, the J end lost 3 bases, and 11 bases lay between the germline ends. The germline CDR1 and CDR2 sequences are KGHSH and LQKENI. The CDR3 has 14 residues. The CDR3 coding sequence is TGTGCCAGCTCACCATTGGGGACCAACTACGAGCAGTACTTC. This translates into CASSPLGTNYEQYF.

J is TRBJ2-1 and V is TRBV20-1; 8 positions agree with TRBD1. J gave up 9 bases and V 1 base, and 8 bases lay outside the gene matches. The germline CDR1 and CDR2 sequences are DFQATT and SNEGSKA (reference sequence). The CDR3 has 14 residues. The CDR3 sequence: CSARVQGARGEQFF. Here the CDR3 DNA reads TGCAGTGCTAGAGTCCAGGGGGCTAGGGGTGAGCAGTTCTTC.

The chain has TRBV7-2 and TRBJ2-5, with TRBD1 identical over 10 bases. V gave up 5 bases and J gave up 6 bases; unmatched junction bases: 15. The germline CDR1 and CDR2 sequences are SGHTA and FQGNSA. The CDR3 spans 17 residues. In DNA form, the CDR3 reads TGTGCCAGCAGCCCTACACCGACAGGGGGCGCAGGAAAGACCCAGTACTTC. Residues: CASSPTPTGGAGKTQYF.

The sample holds a few counts of this clonotype. The J gene is TRBJ2-2, the V gene TRBV12-3 or TRBV12-4, with TRBD2 matching over 9 bases. CDR3 length: 20 amino acids. J lost 0 bases, V lost 4 bases, and 15 bases had no gene match. The CDR3 here is CASSSRGPTSGKTNTGELFF. DNA of the CDR3: TGTGCCAGCAGTTCCCGGGGCCCGACTAGCGGAAAAACGAACACCGGGGAGCTGTTTTTT.

This clonotype was counted between two and nine times. This chain joins TRBV29-1 and TRBJ2-1; TRBD2 agrees at 15 bases. Per germline, CDR1 SQVTM and CDR2 ANQGSEA. This CDR3 comprises 17 residues. J gave up 5 bases and V 6 bases, and 11 bases lay outside the gene matches. CDR3 sequence reads: CSVKPGLAGGPNNEQFF. Written as DNA, the CDR3 is TGCAGCGTCAAACCGGGACTAGCGGGGGGCCCAAACAATGAGCAGTTCTTC.

The rearrangement joins TRBV2 to TRBJ2-7, with 8 bases lining up with TRBD1. Germline V gene lookup returns CDR1 SNHLY and CDR2 FYNNEI. J lost 4 bases, V lost 4 bases, and 3 bases had no gene match. The CDR3 has 13 amino acids. The CDR3 region is CASSGGQEYEQYF. The CDR3 region has the DNA TGTGCCAGCAGTGGGGGACAGGAGTACGAGCAGTACTTC.

The chain couples TRBV7-9 to TRBJ1-4, with 7 bases fitting TRBD1. Trimming took 5 bases from V and 8 from J; bases not matched to a gene: 8. CDR3 length: 14 amino acids. Germline V gene data show CDR1 as SEHNR and CDR2 as FQNEAQ (reference sequence). The DNA of the CDR3 is TGTGCCAGCAGCCTCCGGGACAGCCCCGAAAAACTGTTTTTT. Amino acids: CASSLRDSPEKLFF.

This clonotype was detected only a few times. This rearrangement joins TRBV12-3 or TRBV12-4 to TRBJ2-5; D possibly corresponds to TRBD2 (6 bases). CDR3 length: 12 amino acids. Trimming took off 8 bases at V and 10 bases at J, with 17 bases between the two ends. The chain's CDR3 is CASSGTARDQYF. The CDR3 nucleotides are TGTGCCAGCTCCGGGACTGCTCGCGACCAGTACTTC.

The CDR3 DNA reads TGTGCCAGCAGCGTAGCGTTGCTACTCAATGAGCAGTTCTTC. Translated, it gives CASSVALLLNEQFF. This sequence joins TRBV9 and TRBJ2-1, with D hard to call. CDR1 is SGDLS, CDR2 YYNGEE, per germline. The V end lost 0 bases, the J end lost 6 bases, and 10 bases lay between the germline ends. The CDR3 runs 14 residues.

The J gene is TRBJ2-3, the V gene TRBV20-1; TRBD2 is a possible D gene (6 bases). Germline CDR1 is DFQATT and CDR2 is SNEGSKA (reference sequence). CDR3 size: 16 residues. V was trimmed by 5 bases and J by 1 base, leaving 19 bases between them. The CDR3 coding sequence is TGCAGTGCTCTTAGGGACTCCATGATACGCACAGATACGCAGTATTTT. It is translated as CSALRDSMIRTDTQYF.

The V gene is TRBV5-4, the J gene TRBJ2-3, with unresolved D. Germline assignment: CDR1 SGHNT and CDR2 YYREEE (reference sequence). Between the trimmed V and J ends, which lost 0 bases and 7 bases, there was a span of 6 bases. This CDR3 comprises 12 residues. CDR3 residues: CASSLDQYTQYF. Here the CDR3 DNA reads TGTGCCAGCAGCTTGGATCAGTATACGCAGTATTTT.

This chain links TRBV6-1 with TRBJ1-1; D possibly corresponds to TRBD1 (5 bases). The CDR3 runs to 15 residues. Trimming removed 6 bases at V and 3 bases at J, with 17 bases between. The germline V gene encodes CDR1 MNHNS and CDR2 SASEGT. The CDR3 is CASSGSGSGDTEAFF. The CDR3 bases are TGTGCCAGCAGCGGATCAGGGTCGGGGGACACTGAAGCTTTCTTT.

The table lists this clonotype with many counts. This chain connects TRBV12-3 or TRBV12-4 to TRBJ1-2, with TRBD1 identical over 8 bases. Trimming removed 5 bases from V and 7 bases from J; junction bases left unmatched: 6. This CDR3 contains 13 residues. DNA of the CDR3: TGTGCCAGCAGTCCAACAGGGGGGGGTGGCTACACCTTC. Protein: CASSPTGGGGYTF.

The gene calls are TRBV7-6 and TRBJ2-1, with no clear D. V was cut by 5 bases and J by 7 bases, with 6 bases left in between. CDR1 and CDR2 from the germline V gene are SGHVS and FNYEAQ. The CDR3 loop spans 11 amino acids. The CDR3 protein is CASSIGNEQFF. CDR3 nucleotide sequence: TGTGCCAGCAGCATAGGGAATGAGCAGTTCTTC.

This clonotype was recorded a few times. The gene calls are TRBV2 and TRBJ2-7, with D possibly being TRBD2 (5 bases). The ends were cut back, 4 bases at V and 4 bases at J, with 8 bases in the middle. Germline lookup yields CDR1 SNHLY and CDR2 FYNNEI. CDR3 size: 12 residues. CDR3 amino acids: CASSGGRYEQYF. In DNA form, the CDR3 reads TGTGCCAGCAGTGGAGGGAGATACGAGCAGTACTTC.

This clonotype occurred a few times. This sequence joins TRBV7-2 and TRBJ2-5; the D is unclear. Germline V gene sequence: CDR1 SGHTA, CDR2 FQGNSA. This CDR3 is built from 14 residues. Trimming took 3 bases from V and 3 from J, leaving 11 bases between them. The CDR3 loop reads CASSFWAREETQYF. The CDR3 bases are TGTGCCAGCAGCTTTTGGGCAAGGGAAGAGACCCAGTACTTC.

The sample holds a few counts of this clonotype. The chain carries TRBV5-5 and TRBJ2-1; either TRBD1 or TRBD2 may fit D (5 bases each). Germline CDR1 and CDR2: SGHKS and YYEKEE (reference sequence). The CDR3 is 18 amino acids. The V end was cut by 7 bases, the J end by 7 bases, with 30 bases between. The chain's CDR3 is CASSNTPSPGRKINEQFF. CDR3 bases: TGTGCCAGCTCCAACACCCCCTCGCCGGGACGCAAGATTAATGAGCAGTTCTTC.

This clonotype has just a few counts. The CDR3 sequence: CASSLIPPRPWGSGTGELFF. The CDR3 DNA reads TGTGCCAGCAGCTTAATTCCTCCTCGCCCCTGGGGTTCGGGCACCGGGGAGCTGTTTTTT. This chain joins TRBV7-6 and TRBJ2-2; D call uncertain. Germline V lookup: CDR1 SGHVS, CDR2 FNYEAQ. CDR3 length: 20 amino acids. Between the trimmed V and J ends, which lost 2 bases and 4 bases, there was a span of 26 bases.

The table lists this clonotype with a few counts. The chain has TRBV28 and TRBJ2-7; D not certain. Germline CDR1 MDHEN, CDR2 SYDVKM. V was cut by 7 bases and J by 0 bases, with 16 bases left in between. The length of the CDR3 is 15 residues. The CDR3 sequence: CASTQAEKSSYEQYF. The CDR3 region has the DNA TGTGCCAGCACCCAAGCAGAAAAGAGCTCCTACGAGCAGTACTTC.

V usage is TRBV13 and J usage is TRBJ2-7; 7 nucleotides align to TRBD1. The J segment lost 0 bases and the V segment lost 4 bases, leaving 3 bases of the junction unmatched. Germline CDR1 and CDR2: PRHDT and FYEKMQ (reference sequence). The CDR3 loop spans 14 amino acids. CDR3 bases: TGTGCCAGCAGCTCCGACAGGGACTCCTACGAGCAGTACTTC. Translating it yields CASSSDRDSYEQYF.

The rearrangement links TRBV10-2 to TRBJ2-1; D is perhaps TRBD1 (5 bases). Germline V gene sequence: CDR1 WSHSY, CDR2 SAAADI. V lost 7 bases and J 6 bases, leaving 22 bases between the germline ends. The CDR3 runs 16 residues. In nucleotides, the CDR3 is TGCGCCAGCACCCTGATGGGGCAGCCCAAGGGCAATGAGCAGTTCTTC. The encoded protein is CASTLMGQPKGNEQFF.

The chain links TRBV29-1 to TRBJ1-2; TRBD1 aligns across 8 bases. J was trimmed by 8 bases and V by 0 bases; bases with no gene match: 2. Germline CDR1 and CDR2: SQVTM and ANQGSEA. The CDR3 length is 12 residues. The CDR3 bases are TGCAGCGTTGAAGAAGGACAGGGCGGCTACACCTTC. This encodes CSVEEGQGGYTF.

The sample holds a few counts of this clonotype. The chain couples TRBV5-5 to TRBJ2-3, with TRBD2 as a possible D gene (6 bases). The CDR3 is 17 residues long. Trimming removed 3 bases from V and 3 bases from J, with 20 bases in between. Germline V gives CDR1 SGHKS, CDR2 YYEKEE (reference sequence). CDR3 loop: CASSSTGVPRGTDTQYF. CDR3 nucleotides: TGTGCCAGCAGCTCAACGGGAGTCCCCCGAGGTACAGATACGCAGTATTTT.

The rearrangement links TRBV11-3 to TRBJ2-7; D is uncertain. The germline V gene has CDR1 SGHNT and CDR2 YENEEA. The V and J ends lost 7 bases and 6 bases respectively, with 13 bases between them. The CDR3 sequence is 12 residues long. The CDR3 protein is CASTVGFGEQYF. The CDR3 DNA is TGTGCCAGCACCGTAGGGTTTGGCGAGCAGTACTTC.

The V gene is TRBV12-3 or TRBV12-4, the J gene TRBJ2-5; D remains unclear. The CDR3 totals 14 residues. V was pared by 7 bases and J by 7 bases, with 19 bases between. The CDR3 DNA reads TGTGCCAGCACCCCAAGTTTGGCCGTGGGGACCCAGTACTTC. Amino acids: CASTPSLAVGTQYF.

The chain joins TRBV20-1 to TRBJ2-5; 7 nucleotides line up with TRBD2. The CDR3 spans 17 residues. The germline gives CDR1 DFQATT, CDR2 SNEGSKA (reference sequence). Trimming removed 2 bases from V and 1 base from J; junction bases left unmatched: 13. DNA for the CDR3: TGCAGTGCTAGACCAGCACCCACTCTAGCGGTCCAAGAGACCCAGTACTTC. Translation: CSARPAPTLAVQETQYF.

The chain employs TRBV12-3 or TRBV12-4 and TRBJ2-1, with 13 nucleotides matching TRBD2. The CDR3 runs to 17 residues. The ends lost 7 bases at V and 5 bases at J; junction bases unmatched: 11. The CDR3 DNA reads as TGTGCCAGCACCCTACCCTTCGGGACTAGCGGGAACAATGAGCAGTTCTTC. Amino acid sequence: CASTLPFGTSGNNEQFF.

This clonotype has just a few counts. The chain combines TRBV12-3 or TRBV12-4 with TRBJ2-1, with no clear D. Trimming stripped 6 bases from V and 5 bases from J, with 2 bases between. The CDR3 runs to 10 residues. CDR3 amino acids: CASSHNEQFF. CDR3 coding DNA: TGTGCCAGCAGCCACAATGAGCAGTTCTTC.

The chain employs TRBV6-4 and TRBJ2-3; 10 bases agree with TRBD2. Germline V gene sequence: CDR1 MRHNA, CDR2 SNTAGT. This CDR3 is 16 amino acids long. The trim removed 6 bases at V and 2 bases at J, leaving 8 bases unmatched. The CDR3 reads CASSPSGGEPTDTQYF. CDR3 nucleotide sequence: TGTGCCAGCAGCCCGAGCGGGGGGGAACCCACAGATACGCAGTATTTT.